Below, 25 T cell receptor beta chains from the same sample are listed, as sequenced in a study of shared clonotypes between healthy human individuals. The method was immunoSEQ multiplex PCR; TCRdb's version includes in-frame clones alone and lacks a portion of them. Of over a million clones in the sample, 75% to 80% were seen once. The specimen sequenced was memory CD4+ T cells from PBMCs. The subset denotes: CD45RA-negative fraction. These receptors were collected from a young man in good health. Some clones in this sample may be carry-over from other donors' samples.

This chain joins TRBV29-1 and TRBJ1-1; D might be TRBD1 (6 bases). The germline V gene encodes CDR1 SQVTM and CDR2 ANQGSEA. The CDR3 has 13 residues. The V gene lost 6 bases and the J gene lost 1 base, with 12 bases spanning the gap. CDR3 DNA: TGCAGCGTCGTCAGACAGGAGAACACTGAAGCTTTCTTT. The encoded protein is CSVVRQENTEAFF.

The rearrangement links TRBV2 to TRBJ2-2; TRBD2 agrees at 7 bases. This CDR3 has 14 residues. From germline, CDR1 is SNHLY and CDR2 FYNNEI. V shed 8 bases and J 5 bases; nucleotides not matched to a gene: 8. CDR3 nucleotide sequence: TGTGCCAGCCTGGCGGGAGCGGAAACCGGGGAGCTGTTTTTT. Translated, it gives CASLAGAETGELFF.

The CDR3 sequence is CASNPELYTGELFF. CDR3 sequence (DNA): TGCGCCAGCAACCCGGAGCTGTACACCGGGGAGCTGTTTTTT. The chain links TRBV5-1 to TRBJ2-2; unclear D gene. The CDR3 is 14 amino acids. Trimming stripped 6 bases from V and 3 bases from J, with 12 bases between. CDR1 and CDR2 (germline): SGHRS, YFSETQ.

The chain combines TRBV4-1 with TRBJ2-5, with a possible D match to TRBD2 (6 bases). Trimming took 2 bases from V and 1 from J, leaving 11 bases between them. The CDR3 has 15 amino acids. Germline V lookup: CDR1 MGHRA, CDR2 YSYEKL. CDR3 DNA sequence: TGCGCCAGCAGCCAAAGCGGGCAGCCCCAAGAGACCCAGTACTTC. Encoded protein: CASSQSGQPQETQYF.

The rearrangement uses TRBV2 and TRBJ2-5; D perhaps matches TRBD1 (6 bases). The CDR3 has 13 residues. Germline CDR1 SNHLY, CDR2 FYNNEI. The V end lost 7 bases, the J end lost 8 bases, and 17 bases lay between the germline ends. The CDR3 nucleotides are TGTGCCAGCACTGGGGCAGGGGTGGGCACCCAGTACTTC. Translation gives CASTGAGVGTQYF. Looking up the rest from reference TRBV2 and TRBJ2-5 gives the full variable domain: EPEVTQTPSHQVTQMGQEVILRCVPISNHLYFYWYRQILGQKVEFLVSFYNNEISEKSEIFDDQFSVERPDGSNFTLKIRSTKLEDSAMYFCASTGAGVGTQYFGPGTRLLVL.

DNA of the CDR3: TGCGCCAGCAGCTTGACCGCGGGAGGGCCCCACGAGCAGTACTTC. Translated: CASSLTAGGPHEQYF. This chain uses TRBV5-1 with TRBJ2-7; 9 bases line up with TRBD2. Losses at the gene ends were 1 base for V and 5 bases for J; bases not matched to a gene: 7. This CDR3 comprises 15 residues. Germline V gives CDR1 SGHRS, CDR2 YFSETQ.

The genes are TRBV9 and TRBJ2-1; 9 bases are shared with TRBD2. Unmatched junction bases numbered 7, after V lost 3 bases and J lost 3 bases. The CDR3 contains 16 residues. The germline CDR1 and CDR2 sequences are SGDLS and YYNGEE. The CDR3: CASSALGTSSYNEQFF. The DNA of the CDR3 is TGTGCCAGCAGCGCCCTGGGGACTAGCAGCTACAATGAGCAGTTCTTC.

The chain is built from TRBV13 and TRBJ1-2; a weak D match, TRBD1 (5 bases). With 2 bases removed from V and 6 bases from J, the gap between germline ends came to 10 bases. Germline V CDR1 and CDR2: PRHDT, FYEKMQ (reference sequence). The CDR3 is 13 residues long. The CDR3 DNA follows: TGTGCCAGCAGCTTACTAGGCAGGGATGGCTACACCTTC. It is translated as CASSLLGRDGYTF.

This chain's CDR3 is CARGETYGYTF. The CDR3 region has the DNA TGCGCCAGGGGGGAGACCTATGGCTACACCTTC. The V and J genes are TRBV23-1 and TRBJ1-2, with a tentative D call TRBD1 (5 bases). TRBV23-1 is placed among ORFs of uncertain function. The germline V and J ends were trimmed by 9 bases and 4 bases, with 9 bases remaining between them. The length of the CDR3 is 11 residues.

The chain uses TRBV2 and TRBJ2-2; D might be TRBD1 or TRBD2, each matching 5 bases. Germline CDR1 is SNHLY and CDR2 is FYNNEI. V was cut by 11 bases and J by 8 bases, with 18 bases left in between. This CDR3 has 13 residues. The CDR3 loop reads CAGVVGERGELFF. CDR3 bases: TGTGCCGGCGTAGTGGGGGAGCGGGGGGAGCTGTTTTTT.

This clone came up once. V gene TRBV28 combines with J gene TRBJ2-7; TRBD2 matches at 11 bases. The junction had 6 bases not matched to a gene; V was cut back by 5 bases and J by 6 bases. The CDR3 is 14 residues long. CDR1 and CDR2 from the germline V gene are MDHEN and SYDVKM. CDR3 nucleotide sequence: TGTGCCAGCAGTATAGCGGGAGGGCCATTCGAGCAGTACTTC. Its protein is CASSIAGGPFEQYF.

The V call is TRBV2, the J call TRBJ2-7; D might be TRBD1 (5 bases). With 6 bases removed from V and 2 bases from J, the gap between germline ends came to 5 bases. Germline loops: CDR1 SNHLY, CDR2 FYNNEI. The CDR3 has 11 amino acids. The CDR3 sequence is CASRGPYEQYF. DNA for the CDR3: TGTGCCAGCAGGGGGCCCTACGAGCAGTACTTC.

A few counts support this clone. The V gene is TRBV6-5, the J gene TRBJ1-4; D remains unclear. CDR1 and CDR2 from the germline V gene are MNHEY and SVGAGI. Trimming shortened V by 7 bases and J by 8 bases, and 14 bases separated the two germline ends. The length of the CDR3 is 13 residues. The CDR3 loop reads CASIDPGDEKLFF. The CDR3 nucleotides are TGTGCCAGCATAGACCCTGGCGACGAAAAACTGTTTTTT.

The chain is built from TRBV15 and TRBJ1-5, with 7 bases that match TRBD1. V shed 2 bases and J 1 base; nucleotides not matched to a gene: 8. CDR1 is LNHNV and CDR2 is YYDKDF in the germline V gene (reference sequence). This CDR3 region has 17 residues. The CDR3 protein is CATSRSGGQLSNQPQHF. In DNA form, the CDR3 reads TGTGCCACCAGCAGAAGTGGGGGACAGCTAAGCAATCAGCCCCAGCATTTT.

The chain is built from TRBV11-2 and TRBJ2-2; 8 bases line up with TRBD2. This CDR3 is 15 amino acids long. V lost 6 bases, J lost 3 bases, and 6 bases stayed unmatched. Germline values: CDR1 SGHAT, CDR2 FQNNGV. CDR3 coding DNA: TGTGCCAGCAGGGTCACTAGCGGATACACCGGGGAGCTGTTTTTT. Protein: CASRVTSGYTGELFF.

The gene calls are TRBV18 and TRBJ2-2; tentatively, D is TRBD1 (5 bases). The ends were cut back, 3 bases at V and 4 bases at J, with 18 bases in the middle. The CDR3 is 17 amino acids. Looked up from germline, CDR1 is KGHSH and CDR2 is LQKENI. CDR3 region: CASSPRTRLDSTGELFF. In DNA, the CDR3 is TGTGCCAGCTCACCCCGGACACGGCTAGACAGCACCGGGGAGCTGTTTTTT.

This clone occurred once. CDR3 amino acids: CASSSEGYYEQYF. The CDR3 bases are TGTGCCAGCAGCTCGGAGGGCTACTACGAGCAGTACTTC. The chain has TRBV5-5 and TRBJ2-7; tentatively, D is TRBD2 (6 bases). Trimming removed 3 bases at V and 3 bases at J, with 10 bases between. The CDR3 is 13 residues long. Germline values: CDR1 SGHKS, CDR2 YYEKEE (reference sequence).

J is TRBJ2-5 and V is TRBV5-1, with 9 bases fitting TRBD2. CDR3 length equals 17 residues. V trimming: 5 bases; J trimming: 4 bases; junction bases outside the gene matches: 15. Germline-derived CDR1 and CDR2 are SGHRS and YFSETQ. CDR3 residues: CASRATGGPSGIETQYF. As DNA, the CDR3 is TGCGCCAGCAGAGCAACCGGGGGGCCTAGCGGGATAGAGACCCAGTACTTC.

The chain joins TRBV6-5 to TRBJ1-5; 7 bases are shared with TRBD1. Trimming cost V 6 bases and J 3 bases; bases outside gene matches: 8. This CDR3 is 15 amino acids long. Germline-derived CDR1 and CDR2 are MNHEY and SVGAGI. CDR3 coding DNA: TGTGCCAGCAGGGATACGGGACAGTACAATCAGCCCCAGCATTTT. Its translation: CASRDTGQYNQPQHF.

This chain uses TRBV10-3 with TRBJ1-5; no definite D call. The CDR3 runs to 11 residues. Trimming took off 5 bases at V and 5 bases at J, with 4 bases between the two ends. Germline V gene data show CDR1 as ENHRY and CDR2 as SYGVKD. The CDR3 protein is CAISRDQPQHF. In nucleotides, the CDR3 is TGTGCCATCAGTAGGGATCAGCCCCAGCATTTT.

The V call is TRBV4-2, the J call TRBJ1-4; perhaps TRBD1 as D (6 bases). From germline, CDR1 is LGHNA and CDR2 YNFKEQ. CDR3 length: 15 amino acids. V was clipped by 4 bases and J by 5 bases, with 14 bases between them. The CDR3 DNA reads TGTGCCAGCAGCCCCCGGACAGCGGTCAATGAAAAACTGTTTTTT. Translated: CASSPRTAVNEKLFF.

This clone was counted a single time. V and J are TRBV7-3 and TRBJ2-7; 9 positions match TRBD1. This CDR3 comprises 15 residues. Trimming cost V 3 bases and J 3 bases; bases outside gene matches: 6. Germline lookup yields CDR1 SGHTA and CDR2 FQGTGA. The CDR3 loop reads CASSLSPGQGYEQYF. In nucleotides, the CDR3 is TGTGCCAGCAGCTTGTCCCCGGGACAGGGCTACGAGCAGTACTTC.

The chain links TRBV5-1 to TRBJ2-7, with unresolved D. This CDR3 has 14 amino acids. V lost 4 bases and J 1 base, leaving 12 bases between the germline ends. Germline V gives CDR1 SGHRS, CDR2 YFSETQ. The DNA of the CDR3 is TGCGCCAGCAGCGGAATCGGACCGTCCTACGAGCAGTACTTC. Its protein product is CASSGIGPSYEQYF.

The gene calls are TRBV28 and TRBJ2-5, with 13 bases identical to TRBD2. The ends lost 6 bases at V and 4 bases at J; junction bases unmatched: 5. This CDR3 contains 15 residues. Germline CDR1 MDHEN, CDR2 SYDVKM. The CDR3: CASSALAGGPETQYF. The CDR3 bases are TGTGCCAGCAGCGCACTAGCGGGAGGGCCAGAGACCCAGTACTTC. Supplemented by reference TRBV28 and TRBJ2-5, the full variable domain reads DVKVTQSSRYLVKRTGEKVFLECVQDMDHENMFWYRQDPGLGLRLIYFSYDVKMKEKGDIPEGYSVSREKKERFSLILESASTNQTSMYLCASSALAGGPETQYFGPGTRLLVL.

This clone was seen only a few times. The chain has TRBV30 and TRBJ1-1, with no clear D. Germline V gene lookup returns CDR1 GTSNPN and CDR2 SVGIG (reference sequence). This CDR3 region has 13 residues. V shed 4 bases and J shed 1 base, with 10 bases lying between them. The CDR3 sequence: CAWTGIRNTEAFF. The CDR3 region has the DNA TGTGCCTGGACCGGAATAAGGAACACTGAAGCTTTCTTT. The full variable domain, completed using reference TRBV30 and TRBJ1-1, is SQTIHQWPATLVQPVGSPLSLECTVEGTSNPNLYWYRQAAGRGLQLLFYSVGIGQISSEVPQNLSASRPQDRQFILSSKKLLLSDSGFYLCAWTGIRNTEAFFGQGTRLTVV.